The present T cell receptor (beta chain) was sequenced within a study of graft-versus-host responses after intestinal transplantation. For the study at large: Recipients obtained multivisceral, liver-intestinal, or isolated intestinal transplants. Tacrolimus and steroids were given for 2 to 3 years to all recipients after anti-thymocyte globulin induction.

Study observations and caveats: Association was observed between peak circulating GvH clone levels and early post-transplant HvG declines. Across patients carrying graft-donor T cell macrochimerism, allografts held high graft-versus-host to host-versus-graft clonal ratios.

To note about this clone: What it binds is unknown.

Assay used: immunoSEQ multiplex PCR; TCRdb lists only in-frame clones, some missing. The table records 35,000 to 45,000 clones, 89% of them present only once. The source material was PBMCs, sampled 260 to 280 days after transplant. The TCR was taken from a human patient who received an intestinal transplant, so some T cells may come from the graft donor.

The CDR3 DNA sequence: TGTGCCAGCAGCTTAGGGATACAAGAGACCCAGTACTTC. Amino acids: CASSLGIQETQYF. This rearrangement joins TRBV7-9 to TRBJ2-5; D call uncertain. The V end was cut by 1 base, the J end by 2 bases, with 5 bases between. CDR1 and CDR2 from the germline V gene are SEHNR and FQNEAQ (reference sequence). This CDR3 contains 13 residues.